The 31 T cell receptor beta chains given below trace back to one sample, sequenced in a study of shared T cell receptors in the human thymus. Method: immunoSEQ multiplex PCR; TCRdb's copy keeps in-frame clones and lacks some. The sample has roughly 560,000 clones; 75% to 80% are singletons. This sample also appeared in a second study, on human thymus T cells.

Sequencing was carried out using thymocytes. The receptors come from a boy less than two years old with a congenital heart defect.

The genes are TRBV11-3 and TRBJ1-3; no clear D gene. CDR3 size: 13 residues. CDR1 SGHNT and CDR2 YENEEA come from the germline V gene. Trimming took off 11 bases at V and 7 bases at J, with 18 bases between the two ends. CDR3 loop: CAAWDPGSNTIYF. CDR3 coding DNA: TGTGCCGCGTGGGATCCCGGGAGCAACACCATATATTTT.

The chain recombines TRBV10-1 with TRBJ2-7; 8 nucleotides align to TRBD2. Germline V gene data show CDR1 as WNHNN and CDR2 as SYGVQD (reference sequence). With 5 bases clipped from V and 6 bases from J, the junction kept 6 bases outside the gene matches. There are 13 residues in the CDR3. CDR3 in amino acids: CASSSGGKGEQYF. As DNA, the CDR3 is TGCGCCAGCAGTTCGGGGGGGAAGGGCGAGCAGTACTTC.

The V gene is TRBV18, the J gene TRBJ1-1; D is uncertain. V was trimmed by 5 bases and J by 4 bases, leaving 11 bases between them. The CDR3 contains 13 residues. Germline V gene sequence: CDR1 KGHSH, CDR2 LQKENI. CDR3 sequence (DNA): TGTGCCAGCTCATCCGCACTCGGCACTGAAGCTTTCTTT. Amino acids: CASSSALGTEAFF.

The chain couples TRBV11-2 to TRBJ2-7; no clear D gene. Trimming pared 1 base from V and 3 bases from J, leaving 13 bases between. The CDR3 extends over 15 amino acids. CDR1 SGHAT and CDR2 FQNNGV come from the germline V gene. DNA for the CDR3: TGTGCCAGCAGCTTAGCCCCAGGCCCTCTCTACGAGCAGTACTTC. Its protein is CASSLAPGPLYEQYF.

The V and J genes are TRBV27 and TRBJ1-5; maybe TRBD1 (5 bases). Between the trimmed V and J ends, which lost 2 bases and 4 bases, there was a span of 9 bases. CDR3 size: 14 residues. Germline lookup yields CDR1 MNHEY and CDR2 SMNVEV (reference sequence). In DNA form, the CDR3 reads TGTGCCAGCAGTTTAGGGGCCCCTAATCAGCCCCAGCATTTT. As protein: CASSLGAPNQPQHF.

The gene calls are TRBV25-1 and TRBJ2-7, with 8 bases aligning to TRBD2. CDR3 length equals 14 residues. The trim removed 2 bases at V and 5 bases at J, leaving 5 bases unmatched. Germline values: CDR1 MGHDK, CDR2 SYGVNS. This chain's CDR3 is CASSEKREGNEQYF. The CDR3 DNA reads TGTGCCAGCAGTGAAAAACGGGAGGGCAACGAGCAGTACTTC.

The CDR3 bases are TGTGCCACCAGCAGAGCCCGTTGGCGGACTCACTCCTACGAGCAGTACTTC. As protein: CATSRARWRTHSYEQYF. The genes are TRBV15 and TRBJ2-7; D may be TRBD2 (5 bases). Germline V CDR1 and CDR2: LNHNV, YYDKDF (reference sequence). The CDR3 consists of 17 residues. Deletions cut 1 base from V and 0 bases from J, with 16 bases between.

Here the CDR3 DNA reads TGTGCCAGCAGTGAAGCGACCCTTCGGGCGGGGCCCCTAGCCAAAAACATTCAGTACTTC. Residues: CASSEATLRAGPLAKNIQYF. The V and J genes are TRBV2 and TRBJ2-4, with D maybe TRBD2 (6 bases). The germline V gene has CDR1 SNHLY and CDR2 FYNNEI. The CDR3 contains 20 residues. V shed 0 bases and J shed 0 bases, with 21 bases lying between them.

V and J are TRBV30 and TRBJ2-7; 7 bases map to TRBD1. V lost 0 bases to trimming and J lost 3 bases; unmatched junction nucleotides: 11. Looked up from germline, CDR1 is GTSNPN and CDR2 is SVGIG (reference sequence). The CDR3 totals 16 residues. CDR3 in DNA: TGTGCCTGGAGTGTACAAGTGGGACAGACACGCTACGAGCAGTACTTC. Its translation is CAWSVQVGQTRYEQYF.

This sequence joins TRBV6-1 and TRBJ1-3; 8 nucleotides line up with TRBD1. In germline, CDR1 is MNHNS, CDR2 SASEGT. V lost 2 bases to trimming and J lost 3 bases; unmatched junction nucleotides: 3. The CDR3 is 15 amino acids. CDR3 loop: CASSEQGAFGNTIYF. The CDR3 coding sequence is TGTGCCAGCAGTGAACAGGGGGCATTTGGAAACACCATATATTTT.

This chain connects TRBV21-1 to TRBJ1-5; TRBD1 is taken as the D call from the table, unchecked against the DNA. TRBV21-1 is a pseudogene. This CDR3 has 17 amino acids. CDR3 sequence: CASSKGEGGRGNQPQHF. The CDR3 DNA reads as TGTGCCAGCAGCAAAGGGGAAGGGGGAAGGGGCAATCAGCCCCAGCATTTT.

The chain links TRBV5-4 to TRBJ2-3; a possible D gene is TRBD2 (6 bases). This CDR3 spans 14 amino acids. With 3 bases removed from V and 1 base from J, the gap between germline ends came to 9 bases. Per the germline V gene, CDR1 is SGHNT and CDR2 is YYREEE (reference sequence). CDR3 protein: CASSSPSGTDTQYF. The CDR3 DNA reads TGTGCCAGCAGCTCTCCTAGCGGCACAGATACGCAGTATTTT.

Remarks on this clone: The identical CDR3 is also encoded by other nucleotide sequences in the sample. Here the CDR3 DNA reads TGTGCCAGCTCACCCGGGACAGGTCAAGAGACCCAGTACTTC. Translation: CASSPGTGQETQYF. The J gene is TRBJ2-5, the V gene TRBV18; 8 bases match TRBD1. After removal of 3 bases from V and 2 bases from J, the junction contained 2 bases not matched to a gene. Germline-derived CDR1 and CDR2 are KGHSH and LQKENI. CDR3 size: 14 residues.

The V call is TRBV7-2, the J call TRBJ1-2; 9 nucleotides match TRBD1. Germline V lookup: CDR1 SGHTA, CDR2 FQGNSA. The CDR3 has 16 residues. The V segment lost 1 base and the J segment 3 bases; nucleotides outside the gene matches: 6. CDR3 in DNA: TGTGCCAGCAGCTTAGGGGTGAGGACAGGGGACTATGGCTACACCTTC. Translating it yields CASSLGVRTGDYGYTF.

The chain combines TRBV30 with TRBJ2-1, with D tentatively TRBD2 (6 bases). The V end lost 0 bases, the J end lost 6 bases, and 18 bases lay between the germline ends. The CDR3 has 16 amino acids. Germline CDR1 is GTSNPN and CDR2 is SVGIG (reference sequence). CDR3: CAWSVLLGTGLNEQFF. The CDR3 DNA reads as TGTGCCTGGAGTGTCCTCCTGGGGACTGGCCTCAATGAGCAGTTCTTC. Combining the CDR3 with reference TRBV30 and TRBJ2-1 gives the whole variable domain SQTIHQWPATLVQPVGSPLSLECTVEGTSNPNLYWYRQAAGRGLQLLFYSVGIGQISSEVPQNLSASRPQDRQFILSSKKLLLSDSGFYLCAWSVLLGTGLNEQFFGPGTRLTVL.

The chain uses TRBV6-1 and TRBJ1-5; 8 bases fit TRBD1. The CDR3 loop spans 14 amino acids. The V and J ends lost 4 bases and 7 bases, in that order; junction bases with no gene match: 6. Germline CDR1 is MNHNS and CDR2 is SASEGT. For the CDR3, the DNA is TGTGCCAGCAGTGCCCAGGGGGCGTCCCAGCCCCAGCATTTT. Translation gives CASSAQGASQPQHF.

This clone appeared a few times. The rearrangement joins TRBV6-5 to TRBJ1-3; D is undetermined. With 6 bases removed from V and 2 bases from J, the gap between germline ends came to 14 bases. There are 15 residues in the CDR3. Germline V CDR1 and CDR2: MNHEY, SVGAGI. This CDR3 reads CASSPERSTGNTIYF. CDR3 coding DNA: TGTGCCAGCAGCCCAGAGCGGTCGACTGGAAACACCATATATTTT.

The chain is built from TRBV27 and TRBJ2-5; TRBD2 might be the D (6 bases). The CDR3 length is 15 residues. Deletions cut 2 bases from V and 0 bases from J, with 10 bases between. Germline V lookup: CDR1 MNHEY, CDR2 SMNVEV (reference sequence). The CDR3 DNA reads TGTGCCAGCAGTTTAATAGCGGATAACCAAGAGACCCAGTACTTC. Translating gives CASSLIADNQETQYF.

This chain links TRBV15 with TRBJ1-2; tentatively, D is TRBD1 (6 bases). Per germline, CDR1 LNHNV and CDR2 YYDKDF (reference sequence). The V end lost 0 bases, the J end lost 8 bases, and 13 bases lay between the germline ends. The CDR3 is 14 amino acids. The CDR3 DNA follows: TGTGCCACCAGCAGAGAGGTGACAGGACACGGCTACACCTTC. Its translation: CATSREVTGHGYTF.

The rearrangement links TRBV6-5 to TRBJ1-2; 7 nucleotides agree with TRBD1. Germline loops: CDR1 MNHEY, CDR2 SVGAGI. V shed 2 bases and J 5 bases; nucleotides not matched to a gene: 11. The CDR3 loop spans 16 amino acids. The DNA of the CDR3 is TGTGCCAGCAGTTACACAACAGGGGCGAGTCCTTATGGCTACACCTTC. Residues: CASSYTTGASPYGYTF.

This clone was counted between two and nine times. CDR3 sequence: CASSPKPVMNTEAFF. The CDR3 coding sequence is TGTGCCAGCAGCCCTAAACCGGTCATGAACACTGAAGCTTTCTTT. The chain has TRBV11-2 and TRBJ1-1; D not resolved. Germline V gene sequence: CDR1 SGHAT, CDR2 FQNNGV. The V end was cut by 5 bases, the J end by 0 bases, with 13 bases between. The CDR3 has 15 residues.

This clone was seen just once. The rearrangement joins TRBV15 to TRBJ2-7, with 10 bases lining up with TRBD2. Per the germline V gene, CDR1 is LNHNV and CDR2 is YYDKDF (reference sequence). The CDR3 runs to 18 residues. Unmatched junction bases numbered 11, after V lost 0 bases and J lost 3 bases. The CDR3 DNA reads TGTGCCACCAGCAGAGATAGGAGTAGCGGGAGGAATTACTACGAGCAGTACTTC. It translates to CATSRDRSSGRNYYEQYF.

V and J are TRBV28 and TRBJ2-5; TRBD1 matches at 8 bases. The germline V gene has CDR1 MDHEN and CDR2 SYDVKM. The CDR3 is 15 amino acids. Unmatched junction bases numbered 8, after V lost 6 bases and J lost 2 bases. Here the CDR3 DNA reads TGTGCCAGCAGGGGGGACAGGCGGCCGCAAGAGACCCAGTACTTC. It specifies CASRGDRRPQETQYF.

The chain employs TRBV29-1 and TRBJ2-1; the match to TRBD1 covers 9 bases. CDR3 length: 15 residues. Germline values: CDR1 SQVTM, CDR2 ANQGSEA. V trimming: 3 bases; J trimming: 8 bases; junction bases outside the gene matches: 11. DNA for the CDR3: TGCAGCGTTGAGAAGGGACAGGGAGAAGTCGATGAGCAGTTCTTC. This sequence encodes CSVEKGQGEVDEQFF.

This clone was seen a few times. CDR3 DNA: TGTGCCAGTAGTATCGAGGGGGATGAGCAGTTCTTC. Translation gives CASSIEGDEQFF. The genes are TRBV19 and TRBJ2-1; the D gene is possibly TRBD1 (6 bases). Germline CDR1 and CDR2: LNHDA and SQIVND (reference sequence). Trimming left V 3 bases short and J 8 bases short, with 8 bases between. The CDR3 is 12 residues long.

CDR3 region: CASSIKHHSYEQYF. CDR3 in DNA: TGTGCCAGTAGTATTAAACACCACTCCTACGAGCAGTACTTC. The V call is TRBV19, the J call TRBJ2-7; the D is unclear. V lost 3 bases to trimming and J lost 0 bases, with 9 bases between them. The germline gives CDR1 LNHDA, CDR2 SQIVND (reference sequence). The CDR3 spans 14 residues.

The DNA of the CDR3 is TGTGCCAGCAGCATACCGGGTGGGGCCGTCAGTACCTACGAGCAGTACTTC. It yields the protein CASSIPGGAVSTYEQYF. This chain uses TRBV11-2 with TRBJ2-7, with a tentative D call TRBD1 (5 bases). Germline values: CDR1 SGHAT, CDR2 FQNNGV. Trimming stripped 5 bases from V and 2 bases from J, with 22 bases between. This CDR3 has 17 residues. Combining the CDR3 with reference TRBV11-2 and TRBJ2-7 gives the whole variable domain EAGVAQSPRYKIIEKRQSVAFWCNPISGHATLYWYQQILGQGPKLLIQFQNNGVVDDSQLPKDRFSAERLKGVDSTLKIQPAKLEDSAVYLCASSIPGGAVSTYEQYFGPGTRLTVT.

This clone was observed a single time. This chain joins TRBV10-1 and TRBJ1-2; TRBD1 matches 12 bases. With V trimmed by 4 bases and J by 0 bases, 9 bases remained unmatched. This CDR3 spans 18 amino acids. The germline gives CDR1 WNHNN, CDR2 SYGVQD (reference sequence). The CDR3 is CASSGGTGGASANYGYTF. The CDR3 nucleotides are TGCGCCAGCAGTGGCGGGACAGGGGGCGCCTCAGCTAACTATGGCTACACCTTC.

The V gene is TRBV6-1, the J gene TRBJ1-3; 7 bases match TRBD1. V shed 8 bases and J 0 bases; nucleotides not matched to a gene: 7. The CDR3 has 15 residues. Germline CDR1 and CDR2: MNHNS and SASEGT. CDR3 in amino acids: CASLGQATSGNTIYF. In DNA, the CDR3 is TGTGCCAGCCTAGGACAGGCGACCTCTGGAAACACCATATATTTT.

The CDR3 sequence: CASSHRRGGREETQYF. The CDR3, as DNA: TGTGCCAGCAGCCACCGGAGAGGGGGACGCGAGGAGACCCAGTACTTC. This chain links TRBV14 with TRBJ2-5; D is perhaps TRBD1 (6 bases). Per germline, CDR1 SGHDN and CDR2 FVKESK. This CDR3 region has 16 residues. V shed 3 bases and J shed 5 bases, with 19 bases lying between them.

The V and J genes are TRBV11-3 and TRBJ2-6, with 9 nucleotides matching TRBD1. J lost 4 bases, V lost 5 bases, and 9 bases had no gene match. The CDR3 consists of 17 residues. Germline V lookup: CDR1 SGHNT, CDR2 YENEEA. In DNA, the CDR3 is TGTGCCAGCAGCACACGGACAGGGGTCGTGGGGGCCAACGTCCTGACTTTC. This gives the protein CASSTRTGVVGANVLTF.